The entry that follows covers one T cell receptor beta chain sequence. DNA loading was fixed at 350 ng for all bulk PBMC samples. Data came from immunoSEQ multiplex PCR; TCRdb stores just in-frame clones and leaves some out. Of approximately 20,000 clones listed, around 90% are singletons. V was clipped by 6 bases and J by 4 bases, with 14 bases between them. There are 14 residues in the CDR3. CDR1 SGHTA and CDR2 FQGNSA come from the germline V gene. This sample stems from a study of blood T cell dynamics during melanoma immunotherapy. Turning to the study itself: Metastatic melanoma patients received first-line pembrolizumab or nivolumab plus ipilimumab.

Time point: week 3, after first cycle of checkpoint inhibitor. The clonotype originates from a human donor with melanoma. This specimen was blood, taken from a patient treated with checkpoint blockade. The chain has TRBV7-2 and TRBJ2-3; D tentatively fits TRBD1 or TRBD2 (6 bases each). The CDR3 nucleotides read TGTGCCAGCAGTATAGGGGGGTTCGCAGATACGCAGTATTTT. Translation: CASSIGGFADTQYF.